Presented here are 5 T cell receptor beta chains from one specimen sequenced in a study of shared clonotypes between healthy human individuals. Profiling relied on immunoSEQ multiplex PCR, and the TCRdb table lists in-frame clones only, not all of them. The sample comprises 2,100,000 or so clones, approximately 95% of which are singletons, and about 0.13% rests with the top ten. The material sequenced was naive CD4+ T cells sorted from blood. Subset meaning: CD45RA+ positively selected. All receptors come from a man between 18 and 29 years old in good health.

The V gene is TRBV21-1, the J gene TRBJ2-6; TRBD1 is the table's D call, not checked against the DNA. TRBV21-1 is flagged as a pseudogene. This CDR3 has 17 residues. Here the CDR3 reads CASIVLRGRSGANVLTF. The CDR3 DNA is TGTGCCAGCATCGTACTAAGGGGTCGCTCTGGGGCCAACGTCCTGACTTTC.

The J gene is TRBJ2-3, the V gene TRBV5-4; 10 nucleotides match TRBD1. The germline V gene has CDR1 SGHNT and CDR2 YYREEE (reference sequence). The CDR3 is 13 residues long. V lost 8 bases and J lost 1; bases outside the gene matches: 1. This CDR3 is CASGTGGTDTQYF. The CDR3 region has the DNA TGTGCCAGTGGGACAGGGGGCACAGATACGCAGTATTTT.

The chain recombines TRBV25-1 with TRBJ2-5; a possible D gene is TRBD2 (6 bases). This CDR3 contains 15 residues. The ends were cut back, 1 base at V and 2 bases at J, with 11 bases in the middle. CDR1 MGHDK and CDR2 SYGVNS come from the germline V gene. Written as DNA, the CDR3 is TGTGCCAGCAGTGAATCGGGGGTGGCACAAGAGACCCAGTACTTC. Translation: CASSESGVAQETQYF.

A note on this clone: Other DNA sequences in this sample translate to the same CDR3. The CDR3: CAITDGVNYGYTF. The CDR3 DNA follows: TGTGCCATCACCGACGGAGTAAACTATGGCTACACCTTC. The chain employs TRBV10-3 and TRBJ1-2; D gene uncertain. V lost 7 bases, J lost 2 bases, and 11 bases lay in between. The CDR3 sequence is 13 residues long. CDR1 is ENHRY, CDR2 SYGVKD, per germline.

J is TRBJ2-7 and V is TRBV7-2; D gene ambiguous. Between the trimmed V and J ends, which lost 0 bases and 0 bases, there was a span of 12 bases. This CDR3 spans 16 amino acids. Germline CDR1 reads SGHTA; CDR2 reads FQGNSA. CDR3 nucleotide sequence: TGTGCCAGCAGCTTAGCATCCGGGTCTAGCTCCTACGAGCAGTACTTC. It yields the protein CASSLASGSSSYEQYF.